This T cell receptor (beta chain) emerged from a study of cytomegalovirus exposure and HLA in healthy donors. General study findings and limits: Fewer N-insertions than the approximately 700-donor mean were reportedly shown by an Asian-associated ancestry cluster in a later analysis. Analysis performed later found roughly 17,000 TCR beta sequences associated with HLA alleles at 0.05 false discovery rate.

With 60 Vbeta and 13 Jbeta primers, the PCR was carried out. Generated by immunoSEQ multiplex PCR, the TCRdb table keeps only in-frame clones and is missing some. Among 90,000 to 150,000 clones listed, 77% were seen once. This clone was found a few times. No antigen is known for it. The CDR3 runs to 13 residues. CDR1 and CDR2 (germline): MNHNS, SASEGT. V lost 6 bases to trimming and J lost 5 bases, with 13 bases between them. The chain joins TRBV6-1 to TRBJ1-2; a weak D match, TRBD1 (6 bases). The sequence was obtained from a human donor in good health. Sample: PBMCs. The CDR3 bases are TGTGCCAGCAGGCCGGGACAATATTATGGCTACACCTTC. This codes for CASRPGQYYGYTF.